This T cell receptor beta chain comes out of a study (dated by TCRdb to 2016 to 2017). The library was obtained by RT-PCR. Instrument used: Illumina MiSeq. TCRdb reworked the public reads: Q25 trimming with fastp, MiXCR clone assembly, productive beta chains retained. Rows are combined by CDR3 protein, so each entry shows the most common genes and DNA. Across this sample there are about 700,000 distinct CDR3 sequences, with 14% seen only once. The ten largest clones add up to 3.6% of the sample. About this clonotype itself: Its cognate antigen has yet to be identified. No quality values exist for individual bases; no much larger clone is one base distant.

From cysteine to phenylalanine, the CDR3 is 14 amino acids long. CDR3 DNA only is kept here, 42 bases in frame from base 1. The junction shows trimming of 11 bases on V and 2 bases on J, plus 15 bases between the germline ends. According to the germline V gene (reference sequence), CDR1 reads MNHNY and CDR2 reads SVGAGI. The sequence derives from a female donor in good health, serving as a healthy control. Sequencing was performed on memory CD4+ T cells from blood. The chain is made from TRBV6-6 and TRBJ2-2, with the D segment possibly TRBD1 or TRBD2, each aligning over 6 bases. The CDR3 protein is CAAHRGPNTGELFF. The DNA sequence is TGTGCCGCCCATCGGGGGCCTAACACCGGGGAGCTGTTTTTT.